These 32 T cell receptor beta chains were sequenced from one sample in a study of T cells in Graves' hyperthyroidism and ophthalmopathy. Amplification of TCR beta CDR3 regions used RNA as the template. An initial round of RT-PCR targeting the TCR CDR3 relied on the HTBI primer set. MiXCR was run by TCRdb on the multiplex PCR reads, yielding one entry per CDR3 protein. This table holds a few hundred thousand distinct CDR3 sequences, under 25% found once. Sequencing input: blood. The receptor source for this set is a woman aged 70-85 years with Graves' ophthalmopathy.

The chain combines TRBV7-2 with TRBJ2-2, with 7 bases aligning to TRBD2. CDR1 SGHTA and CDR2 FQGNSA come from the germline V gene. This CDR3 has 14 amino acids. The V gene end was trimmed by 4 bases and the J gene end by 14 bases; junction bases not matched to a gene: 13. CDR3 in amino acids: CASSSGGKAVGLFF. The CDR3 DNA reads as TGTGCCAGCAGCTCGGGGGGAAAGGCGGTGGGACTGTTTTTT.

V gene TRBV15 combines with J gene TRBJ1-1; TRBD1 is a possible D gene (5 bases). The CDR3 contains 15 residues. V was cut by 0 bases and J by 4 bases, with 12 bases left in between. Germline CDR1 reads LNHNV; CDR2 reads YYDKDF (reference sequence). CDR3 DNA sequence: TGTGCCACCAGCAGAGATAATAAGGGGAGCACTGAAGCTTTCTTT. Translated, it gives CATSRDNKGSTEAFF.

This clonotype was counted many times. V and J are TRBV7-8 and TRBJ1-1; TRBD1 is a possible D gene (6 bases). The length of the CDR3 is 15 residues. The germline gives CDR1 SGHVS, CDR2 FQNEAQ. Trimming removed 5 bases from V and 1 base from J, with 14 bases in between. CDR3 bases: TGTGCCAGCAGCCTTACCGGGACACCGAACACTGAAGCTTTCTTT. Translating it yields CASSLTGTPNTEAFF.

V usage is TRBV30 and J usage is TRBJ1-3; D gene uncertain. Trimming cost V 5 bases and J 0 bases, with 8 bases left between them. This CDR3 is built from 13 residues. Germline V CDR1 and CDR2: GTSNPN, SVGIG (reference sequence). CDR3 bases: TGTGCCTGGGGAAAGTCCTCTGGAAACACCATATATTTT. It is translated as CAWGKSSGNTIYF.

As DNA, the CDR3 is TGTGCCAGCAGGAGAGCTGGCACAGATACGCAGTATTTT. Encoded protein: CASRRAGTDTQYF. The rearrangement joins TRBV7-8 to TRBJ2-3; D gene unclear. The CDR3 extends over 13 amino acids. Germline V gene lookup returns CDR1 SGHVS and CDR2 FQNEAQ. Trimming shortened V by 6 bases and J by 1 base, and 8 bases separated the two germline ends.

The chain has TRBV27 and TRBJ2-7; 13 positions match TRBD2. V shed 3 bases and J 5 bases; nucleotides not matched to a gene: 4. Germline V CDR1 and CDR2: MNHEY, SMNVEV (reference sequence). CDR3 length: 15 residues. The CDR3: CASSLGTSGIHEQYF. The CDR3 DNA reads as TGTGCCAGCAGTTTGGGGACTAGCGGGATTCACGAGCAGTACTTC.

The CDR3 nucleotides read TGCAGTGCTATTTACACCACCTACGAGCAGTACTTC. Translated: CSAIYTTYEQYF. V gene TRBV20-1 combines with J gene TRBJ2-7; no clear D. Germline lookup yields CDR1 DFQATT and CDR2 SNEGSKA (reference sequence). CDR3 length: 12 amino acids. Trimming removed 4 bases at V and 2 bases at J, with 9 bases between.

The chain uses TRBV6-1 and TRBJ1-2; 10 nucleotides align to TRBD1. This CDR3 contains 13 residues. The ends lost 10 bases at V and 2 bases at J; junction bases unmatched: 4. The germline V gene encodes CDR1 MNHNS and CDR2 SASEGT. CDR3 bases: TGTGCCATGACGACAGGGGGCAACTATGGCTACACCTTC. It codes for CAMTTGGNYGYTF.

CDR3 sequence (DNA): TGTGCCAGCAGCCAAGCAGGGACGGGGCCCTACGAGCAGTACTTC. This gives the protein CASSQAGTGPYEQYF. The chain combines TRBV3-1 with TRBJ2-7; D may be TRBD1 or TRBD2 (5 bases each). The CDR3 consists of 15 residues. Per germline, CDR1 LGHDT and CDR2 YNNKEL (reference sequence). The ends were cut back, 1 base at V and 2 bases at J, with 12 bases in the middle.

About this clonotype itself: It may be a read error: a sequence one base away is much more abundant. The V call is TRBV2, the J call TRBJ1-1, with a possible D match to TRBD1 (5 bases). The V end was cut by 6 bases, the J end by 3 bases, with 11 bases between. The CDR3 is made up of 13 amino acids. The germline V gene has CDR1 SNHLY and CDR2 FYNNEI. The CDR3 is CASSQGLDTEAFF. The CDR3 DNA follows: TGTGCCAGCAGCCAGGGCCTGGACACTGAAGCTTTCTTT.

A few counts support this clonotype. The chain couples TRBV5-1 to TRBJ2-1, with TRBD2 matching 10 bases. CDR1 is SGHRS, CDR2 YFSETQ, per germline. V dropped 7 bases and J dropped 7; count of bases not matched to a gene: 11. The CDR3 has 15 amino acids. The CDR3 spells CASRSAGGPENEQFF. The CDR3 DNA reads as TGCGCCAGCCGATCAGCGGGAGGGCCGGAGAATGAGCAGTTCTTC. The full variable domain, in which reference TRBV5-1 and TRBJ2-1 provide the parts outside the CDR3, is KAGVTQTPRYLIKTRGQQVTLSCSPISGHRSVSWYQQTPGQGLQFLFEYFSETQRNKGNFPGRFSGRQFSNSRSEMNVSTLELGDSALYLCASRSAGGPENEQFFGPGTRLTVL.

This clonotype was seen many times. The gene calls are TRBV6-1 and TRBJ1-1; 7 positions agree with TRBD1. Germline V gene data show CDR1 as MNHNS and CDR2 as SASEGT. J gave up 1 base and V 6 bases, and 17 bases lay outside the gene matches. The CDR3 has 18 amino acids. The CDR3 region is CASSARDSLVGWNTEAFF. In DNA form, the CDR3 reads TGTGCCAGCAGCGCCCGGGACAGCCTCGTCGGTTGGAACACTGAAGCTTTCTTT.

This sequence joins TRBV19 and TRBJ2-5; 9 bases are shared with TRBD2. CDR3 length equals 16 residues. Germline V gene lookup returns CDR1 LNHDA and CDR2 SQIVND (reference sequence). The junction had 10 bases not matched to a gene; V was cut back by 4 bases and J by 4 bases. The CDR3 is CASSTPVSGRRETQYF. The CDR3 coding sequence is TGTGCCAGTAGTACCCCTGTTAGCGGGAGAAGAGAGACCCAGTACTTC.

This clonotype showed up just a few times. The chain is built from TRBV2 and TRBJ1-1; a possible D gene is TRBD1 (6 bases). V lost 6 bases, J lost 0 bases, and 14 bases lay in between. CDR1 SNHLY and CDR2 FYNNEI come from the germline V gene. CDR3 length: 15 residues. The CDR3 DNA is TGTGCCAGCAGGATCTACAGGGATGTGAACACTGAAGCTTTCTTT. Protein: CASRIYRDVNTEAFF.

The table lists this clonotype with many counts. The chain links TRBV25-1 to TRBJ2-1, with a tentative D call TRBD1 (6 bases). The CDR3 runs to 20 residues. Germline V lookup: CDR1 MGHDK, CDR2 SYGVNS. With 2 bases removed from V and 4 bases from J, the gap between germline ends came to 27 bases. The CDR3 reads CASSENYRDRELPIYNEQFF. CDR3 DNA: TGTGCCAGCAGTGAAAACTACAGGGATAGAGAACTTCCTATTTACAATGAGCAGTTCTTC. The whole variable domain, filled in from reference TRBV25-1 and TRBJ2-1, reads EADIYQTPRYLVIGTGKKITLECSQTMGHDKMYWYQQDPGMELHLIHYSYGVNSTEKGDLSSESTVSRIRTEHFPLTLESARPSHTSQYLCASSENYRDRELPIYNEQFFGPGTRLTVL.

This rearrangement joins TRBV7-9 to TRBJ2-5, with unresolved D. The CDR3 runs 15 residues. Germline CDR1 and CDR2: SEHNR and FQNEAQ (reference sequence). V was clipped by 4 bases and J by 1 base, with 13 bases between them. In DNA, the CDR3 is TGTGCCAGCAGCTCGGCACAATTATCCCAAGAGACCCAGTACTTC. This gives the protein CASSSAQLSQETQYF.

V usage is TRBV13 and J usage is TRBJ2-5; 7 positions match TRBD1. The germline gives CDR1 PRHDT, CDR2 FYEKMQ (reference sequence). V lost 4 bases and J lost 3; bases outside the gene matches: 14. The CDR3 is made up of 17 amino acids. The CDR3 DNA sequence: TGTGCCAGCAGCTCGGGACAGAAGCTACTAAGGAAAGAGACCCAGTACTTC. This translates into CASSSGQKLLRKETQYF.

This clonotype was found many times. This CDR3 is CASSYRPGSEKNEQFF. Written as DNA, the CDR3 is TGTGCCAGCAGTTACCGCCCCGGGAGTGAGAAAAATGAGCAGTTCTTC. The chain carries TRBV6-2 or TRBV6-3 and TRBJ2-1; D possibly corresponds to TRBD2 (6 bases). This CDR3 contains 16 residues. Germline V gene sequence: CDR1 MNHEY, CDR2 SVGEGT. With 2 bases removed from V and 7 bases from J, the gap between germline ends came to 18 bases.

This clonotype was seen only a few times. The CDR3 DNA reads as TGTGCCAGCTGGGACCGAAGTAACGAGCAGTACTTC. Its protein is CASWDRSNEQYF. This chain connects TRBV6-1 to TRBJ2-7; the D gene could be TRBD1 or TRBD2 (5 bases each). The CDR3 is 12 amino acids. Germline V gives CDR1 MNHNS, CDR2 SASEGT. With 8 bases removed from V and 5 bases from J, the gap between germline ends came to 13 bases.

The chain has TRBV5-1 and TRBJ2-5; TRBD2 is a possible D gene (6 bases). V lost 0 bases, J lost 7 bases, and 16 bases lay in between. The CDR3 length is 15 residues. The V gene's germline CDR1 is SGHRS and CDR2 YFSETQ. This CDR3 is CASSLEAGSGGTQYF. As DNA, the CDR3 is TGCGCCAGCAGCTTGGAAGCCGGGAGTGGAGGGACCCAGTACTTC.

A remark on this clonotype: A much larger clone sits a single nucleotide away, making a read error possible. V gene TRBV28 combines with J gene TRBJ2-1, with 12 bases matching TRBD2. Germline CDR1 MDHEN, CDR2 SYDVKM. This CDR3 is built from 17 residues. The CDR3 sequence is CASRPLLRLAGEDERFF. In DNA, the CDR3 is TGTGCCAGCAGGCCTCTCCTACGACTAGCGGGAGAGGATGAGCGGTTCTTC. Together with reference TRBV28 and TRBJ2-1, the CDR3 gives the full variable domain: DVKVTQSSRYLVKRTGEKVFLECVQDMDHENMFWYRQDPGLGLRLIYFSYDVKMKEKGDIPEGYSVSREKKERFSLILESASTNQTSMYLCASRPLLRLAGEDERFFGPGTRLTVL.

This clonotype was counted many times. The chain carries TRBV27 and TRBJ2-1; D is undetermined. This CDR3 has 14 residues. The ends were cut back, 3 bases at V and 10 bases at J, with 16 bases in the middle. Germline V CDR1 and CDR2: MNHEY, SMNVEV (reference sequence). The DNA for the CDR3 is TGTGCCAGCAGTTTGGGAATAGCTTCGGCCGAGCAGTTCTTC. Translating it yields CASSLGIASAEQFF.

Many counts were recorded for this clonotype. The chain links TRBV27 to TRBJ1-1; no reliable D call. The V gene lost 6 bases and the J gene lost 1 base, with 9 bases spanning the gap. CDR3 size: 13 residues. The V gene's germline CDR1 is MNHEY and CDR2 SMNVEV (reference sequence). Written as DNA, the CDR3 is TGTGCCAGCAGCAGACGCGAGAACACTGAAGCTTTCTTT. Its translation is CASSRRENTEAFF.

The chain carries TRBV24-1 and TRBJ2-3, with D uncertain. Germline CDR1 is KGHDR and CDR2 is SFDVKD. The CDR3 loop spans 13 amino acids. The ends were cut back, 4 bases at V and 0 bases at J, with 4 bases in the middle. In DNA, the CDR3 is TGTGCCACCAGTGACCACAGCACAGATACGCAGTATTTT. Protein sequence: CATSDHSTDTQYF.

As regards this clonotype: Given a much more abundant clone one base away, this may be a read error. The chain employs TRBV2 and TRBJ2-1; TRBD1 agrees at 7 bases. Germline CDR1 and CDR2: SNHLY and FYNNEI. The CDR3 length is 14 residues. CDR3 nucleotide sequence: TGTGCCAGCAGTCCGGGACAGAGTTACAATGGGCAGTTCTTC. This translates into CASSPGQSYNGQFF.

The chain uses TRBV7-3 and TRBJ2-1; D is possibly TRBD2 (6 bases). This CDR3 contains 16 residues. In germline, CDR1 is SGHTA, CDR2 FQGTGA. V shed 3 bases and J shed 6 bases, with 18 bases lying between them. Here the CDR3 DNA reads TGTGCCAGCAGCTTGGTTAGCGGAGGAAAAGGCAATGAGCAGTTCTTC. Amino acids: CASSLVSGGKGNEQFF.

This clonotype was recorded at least ten times. This chain uses TRBV30 with TRBJ2-2, with D uncertain. This CDR3 region has 13 residues. V lost 0 bases and J 4 bases, leaving 6 bases between the germline ends. The germline V gene has CDR1 GTSNPN and CDR2 SVGIG (reference sequence). The DNA for the CDR3 is TGTGCCTGGAGTGTCCAGTTCACCGGGGAGCTGTTTTTT. Translation: CAWSVQFTGELFF.

To note about this clonotype: With a much larger clone just one base away, this may be a read error. The chain uses TRBV6-2 or TRBV6-3 and TRBJ1-1, with D unclear. This CDR3 is 15 amino acids long. The germline gives CDR1 MNHEY, CDR2 SVGEGT. The CDR3 sequence is CASGYSIKVRTEAFF. The CDR3 DNA reads as TGTGCCAGCGGTTACTCGATTAAAGTCCGCACTGAAGCTTTCTTT.

There are a few counts of this clonotype. V usage is TRBV29-1 and J usage is TRBJ2-7, with 7 bases matching TRBD2. Germline values: CDR1 SQVTM, CDR2 ANQGSEA. The J segment lost 1 base and the V segment lost 6 bases, leaving 9 bases of the junction unmatched. The CDR3 totals 14 residues. CDR3 protein: CSVASTSSSYEQYF. CDR3 nucleotides: TGCAGCGTCGCCTCGACTAGCAGTTCCTACGAGCAGTACTTC.

The table lists this clonotype with many counts. The rearrangement joins TRBV2 to TRBJ2-7; 10 nucleotides line up with TRBD1. The CDR3 sequence is 12 residues long. The germline V gene has CDR1 SNHLY and CDR2 FYNNEI. V shed 9 bases, J shed 4 bases, and the junction held 3 bases outside the gene matches. The DNA for the CDR3 is TGTGCCAGTAGGGACAGGGGATACGAGCAGTACTTC. Residues: CASRDRGYEQYF.

This clonotype was seen many times. This rearrangement joins TRBV11-2 to TRBJ1-1, with D possibly TRBD1 on 5 matching bases. CDR1 and CDR2 (germline): SGHAT, FQNNGV. Trimming took off 4 bases at V and 0 bases at J, with 9 bases between the two ends. The CDR3 extends over 14 amino acids. The CDR3 DNA follows: TGTGCCAGCAGCTCGAAGGGGATGAACACTGAAGCTTTCTTT. This sequence encodes CASSSKGMNTEAFF.

This clonotype was recorded many times. This chain connects TRBV12-3 or TRBV12-4 to TRBJ1-3; perhaps TRBD1 as D (6 bases). This CDR3 region has 14 residues. The V end lost 4 bases, the J end lost 2 bases, and 9 bases lay between the germline ends. CDR3 DNA: TGTGCCAGCAGTTCACAGGGAACTGGAAACACCATATATTTT. Protein sequence: CASSSQGTGNTIYF.